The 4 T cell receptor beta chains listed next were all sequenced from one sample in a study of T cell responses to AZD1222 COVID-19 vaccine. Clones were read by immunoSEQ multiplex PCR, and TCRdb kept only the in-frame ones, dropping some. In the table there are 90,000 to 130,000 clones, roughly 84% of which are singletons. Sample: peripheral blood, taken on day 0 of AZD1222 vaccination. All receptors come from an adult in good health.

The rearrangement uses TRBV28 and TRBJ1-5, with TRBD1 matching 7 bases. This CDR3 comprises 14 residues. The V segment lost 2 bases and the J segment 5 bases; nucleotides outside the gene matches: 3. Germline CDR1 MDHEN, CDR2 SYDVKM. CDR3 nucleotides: TGTGCCAGCAGTTTAGACAGGGAGGATCAGCCCCAGCATTTT. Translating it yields CASSLDREDQPQHF.

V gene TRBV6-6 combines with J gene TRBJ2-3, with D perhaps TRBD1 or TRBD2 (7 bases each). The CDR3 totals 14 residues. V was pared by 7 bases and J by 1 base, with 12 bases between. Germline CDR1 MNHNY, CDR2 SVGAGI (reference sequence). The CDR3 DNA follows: TGTGCCAGCAATGGGAGGGGGCGCACAGATACGCAGTATTTT. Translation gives CASNGRGRTDTQYF.

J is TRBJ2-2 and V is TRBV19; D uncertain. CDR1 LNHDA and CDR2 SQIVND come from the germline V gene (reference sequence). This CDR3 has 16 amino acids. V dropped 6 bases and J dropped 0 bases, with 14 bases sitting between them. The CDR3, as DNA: TGTGCCAGTAGCAAAGGAACGGTCTCGAACACCGGGGAGCTGTTTTTT. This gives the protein CASSKGTVSNTGELFF.

The CDR3 here is CASRPTGGHEQFF. DNA of the CDR3: TGTGCCAGCAGACCAACAGGGGGACATGAGCAGTTCTTC. The genes are TRBV6-6 and TRBJ2-1; 8 bases map to TRBD1. CDR1 is MNHNY and CDR2 is SVGAGI in the germline V gene (reference sequence). The CDR3 consists of 13 residues. Trimming removed 6 bases from V and 8 bases from J; junction bases left unmatched: 6.